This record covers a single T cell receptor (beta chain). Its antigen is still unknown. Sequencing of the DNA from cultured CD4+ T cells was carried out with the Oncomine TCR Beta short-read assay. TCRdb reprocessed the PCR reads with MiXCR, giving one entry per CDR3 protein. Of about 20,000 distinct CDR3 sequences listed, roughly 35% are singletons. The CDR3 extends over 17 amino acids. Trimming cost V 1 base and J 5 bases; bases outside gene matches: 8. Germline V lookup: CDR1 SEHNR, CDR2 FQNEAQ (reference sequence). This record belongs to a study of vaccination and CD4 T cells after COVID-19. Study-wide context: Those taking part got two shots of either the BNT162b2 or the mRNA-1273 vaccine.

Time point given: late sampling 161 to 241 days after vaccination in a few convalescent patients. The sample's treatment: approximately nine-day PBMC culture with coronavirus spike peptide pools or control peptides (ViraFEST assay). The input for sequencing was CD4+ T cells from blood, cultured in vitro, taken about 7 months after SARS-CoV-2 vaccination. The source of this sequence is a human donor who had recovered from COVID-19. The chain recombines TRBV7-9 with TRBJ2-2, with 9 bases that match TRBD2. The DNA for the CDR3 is TGTGCCAGCAGCTTAGGTCCAGCGGGAGGAGGGACCGGGGAGCTGTTTTTT. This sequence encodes CASSLGPAGGGTGELFF. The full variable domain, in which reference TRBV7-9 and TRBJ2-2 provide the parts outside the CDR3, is DTGVSQNPRHKITKRGQNVTFRCDPISEHNRLYWYRQTLGQGPEFLTYFQNEAQLEKSRLLSDRFSAERPKGSFSTLEIQRTEQGDSAMYLCASSLGPAGGGTGELFFGEGSRLTVL.